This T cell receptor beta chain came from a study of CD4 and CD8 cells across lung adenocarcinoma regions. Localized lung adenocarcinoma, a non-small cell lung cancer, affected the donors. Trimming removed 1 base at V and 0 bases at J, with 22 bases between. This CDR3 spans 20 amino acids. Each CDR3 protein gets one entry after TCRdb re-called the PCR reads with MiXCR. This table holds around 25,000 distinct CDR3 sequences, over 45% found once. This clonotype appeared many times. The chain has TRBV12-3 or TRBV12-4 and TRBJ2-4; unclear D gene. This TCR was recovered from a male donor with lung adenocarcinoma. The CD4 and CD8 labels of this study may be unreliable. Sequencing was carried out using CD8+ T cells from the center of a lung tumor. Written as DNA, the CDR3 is TGTGCCAGCAGTTTAGGACGCGAGGCCGACCATAACCTAGCCAAAAACATTCAGTACTTC. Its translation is CASSLGREADHNLAKNIQYF.